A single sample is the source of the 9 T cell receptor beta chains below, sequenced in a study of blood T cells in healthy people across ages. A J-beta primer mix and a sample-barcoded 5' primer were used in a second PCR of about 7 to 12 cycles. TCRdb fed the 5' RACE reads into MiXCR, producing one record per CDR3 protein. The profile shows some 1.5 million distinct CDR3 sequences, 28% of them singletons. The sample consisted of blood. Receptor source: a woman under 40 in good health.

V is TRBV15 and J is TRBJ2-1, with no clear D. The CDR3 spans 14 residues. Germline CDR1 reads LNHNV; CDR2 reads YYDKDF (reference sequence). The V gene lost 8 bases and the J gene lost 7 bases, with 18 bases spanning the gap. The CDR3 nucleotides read TGTGCCACCTCGCCCTGCCGGAATAAGAATGAGCAGTTCTTC. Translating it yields CATSPCRNKNEQFF.

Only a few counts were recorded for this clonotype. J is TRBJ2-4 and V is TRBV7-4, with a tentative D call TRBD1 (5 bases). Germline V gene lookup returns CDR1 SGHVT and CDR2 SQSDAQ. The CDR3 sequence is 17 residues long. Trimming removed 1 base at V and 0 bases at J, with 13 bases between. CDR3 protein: CASSLGGHGEAKNIQYF. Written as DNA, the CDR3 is TGTGCCAGCAGCTTAGGGGGCCACGGTGAAGCCAAAAACATTCAGTACTTC.

CDR3 sequence (DNA): TGTGCCAGCAGTTCGGGTCAGTTGGGGCCAGTCAATGGCTACACCTTC. Translation: CASSSGQLGPVNGYTF. The rearrangement links TRBV12-3 or TRBV12-4 to TRBJ1-2; D might be TRBD1 (5 bases). V lost 4 bases to trimming and J lost 6 bases, with 21 bases between them. There are 16 residues in the CDR3.

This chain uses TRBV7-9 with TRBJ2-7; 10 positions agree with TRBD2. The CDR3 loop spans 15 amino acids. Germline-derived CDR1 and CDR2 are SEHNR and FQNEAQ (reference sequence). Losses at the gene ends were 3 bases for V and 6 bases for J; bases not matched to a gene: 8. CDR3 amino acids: CASSFMGLALSEQYF. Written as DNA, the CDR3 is TGTGCCAGCAGCTTTATGGGACTAGCGCTCTCCGAGCAGTACTTC.

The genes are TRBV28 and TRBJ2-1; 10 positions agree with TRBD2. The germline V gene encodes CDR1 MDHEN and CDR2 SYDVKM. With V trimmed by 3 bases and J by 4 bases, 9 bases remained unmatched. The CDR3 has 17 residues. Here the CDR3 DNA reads TGTGCCAGCAGTTTTGGAGGGAGCGGGGGGGCGTACAATGAGCAGTTCTTC. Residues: CASSFGGSGGAYNEQFF.

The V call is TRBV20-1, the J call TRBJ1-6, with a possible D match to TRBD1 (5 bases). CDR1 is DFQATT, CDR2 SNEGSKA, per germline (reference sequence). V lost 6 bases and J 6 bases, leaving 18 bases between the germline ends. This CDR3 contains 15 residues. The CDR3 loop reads CSARGGNPLNSPLHF. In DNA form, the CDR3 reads TGCAGTGCCCGCGGGGGGAATCCACTTAATTCACCCCTCCACTTT.

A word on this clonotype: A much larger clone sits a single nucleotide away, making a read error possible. The CDR3 DNA reads TGTGCCAGCAGTGCAAGAGGCGGGTACTCCTACGAGCAGTACTTC. The encoded protein is CASSARGGYSYEQYF. The rearrangement joins TRBV9 to TRBJ2-7; D might be TRBD2 (5 bases). The V gene lost 5 bases and the J gene lost 0 bases, with 15 bases spanning the gap. The CDR3 loop spans 15 amino acids. In germline, CDR1 is SGDLS, CDR2 YYNGEE.

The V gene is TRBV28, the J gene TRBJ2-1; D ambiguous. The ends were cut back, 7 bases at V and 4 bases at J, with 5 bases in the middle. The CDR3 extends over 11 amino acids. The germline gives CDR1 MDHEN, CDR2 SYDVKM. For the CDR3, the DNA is TGTGCCAGCAATCGATACAATGAGCAGTTCTTC. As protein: CASNRYNEQFF.

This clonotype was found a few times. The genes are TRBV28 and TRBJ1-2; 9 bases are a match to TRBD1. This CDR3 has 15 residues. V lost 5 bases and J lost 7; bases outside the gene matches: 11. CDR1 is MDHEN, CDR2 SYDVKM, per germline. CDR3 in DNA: TGTGCCAGCAGTCCACCCCGGGACAGGGTTGGTGGCTACACCTTC. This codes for CASSPPRDRVGGYTF.